This TCR beta chain was documented in a study of Graves' ophthalmopathy and Graves' hyperthyroidism. Study in general: Pretreatment peripheral blood was obtained at initial diagnosis. Study-wide results and limits: Sensitivity of roughly 88% and specificity of about 77% were achieved when a 13-signature model separated ophthalmopathy from stable hyperthyroidism. Blood was where most expanded thyroid clonotypes above 0.001 frequency also turned up.

This CDR3 is built from 14 residues. With V trimmed by 5 bases and J by 8 bases, 12 bases remained unmatched. Germline-derived CDR1 and CDR2 are DFQATT and SNEGSKA (reference sequence). This clonotype was seen a few times. Antigen unknown. Those donors who had ophthalmopathy presented with moderate-to-severe activity, a CAS of ≥3, a NOSPECS of ≥4 and a duration under 3 months. RNA transcripts were the template, and TCR beta CDR3 regions were amplified from them. First-round RT-PCR with HTBI primers preceded a second-round multiplex PCR. TCRdb recomputed calls from the multiplex PCR reads with MiXCR, one row per CDR3 protein. This sample carries fewer than 250,000 distinct CDR3 sequences, just under 30% of them seen once, and the ten largest clones take 8.5% to 9.5%.

Sequences were obtained from peripheral blood. This TCR was recovered from a man between 45 and 60 years old with Graves' ophthalmopathy. The chain combines TRBV20-1 with TRBJ1-2; TRBD1 aligns across 9 bases. The CDR3 DNA reads as TGCAGTGCTCCAATCCGGGACAGGGCGGAGGGCTACACCTTC. This encodes CSAPIRDRAEGYTF.